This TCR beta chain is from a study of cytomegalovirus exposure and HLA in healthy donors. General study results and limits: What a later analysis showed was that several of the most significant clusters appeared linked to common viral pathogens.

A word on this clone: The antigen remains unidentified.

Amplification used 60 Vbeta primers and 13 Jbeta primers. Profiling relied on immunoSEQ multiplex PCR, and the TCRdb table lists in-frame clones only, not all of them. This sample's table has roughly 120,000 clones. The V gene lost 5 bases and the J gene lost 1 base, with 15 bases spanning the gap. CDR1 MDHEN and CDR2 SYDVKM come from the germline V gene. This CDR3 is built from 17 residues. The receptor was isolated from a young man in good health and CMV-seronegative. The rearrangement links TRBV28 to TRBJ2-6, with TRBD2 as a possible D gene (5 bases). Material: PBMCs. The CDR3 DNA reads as TGTGCCAGCAGTCCCCCCGGACTCTCGTCTGGGGCCAACGTCCTGACTTTC. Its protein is CASSPPGLSSGANVLTF.